One and the same sample provided the 29 T cell receptor beta chains below, sequenced in a study of CD8 T cells in ankylosing spondylitis. TCRdb ran MiXCR on the 5' RACE reads and lists one entry per CDR3 protein. The data hold over 100,000 distinct CDR3 sequences, with roughly an eighth observed a single time. The source material was blood, either unsorted or a sorted T cell fraction (not recorded which). Every receptor here comes from a female donor with ankylosing spondylitis or in good health (not recorded which).

There are many counts of this clonotype. J is TRBJ1-2 and V is TRBV7-2; no firm D call. V gave up 4 bases and J gave up 0 bases, with 9 bases separating them. Germline V gene lookup returns CDR1 SGHTA and CDR2 FQGNSA. The CDR3 runs to 14 residues. The CDR3 spells CASSSVLANYGYTF. The CDR3 DNA reads as TGTGCCAGCAGCTCAGTCCTAGCTAACTATGGCTACACCTTC.

This clonotype has ten or more counts. The chain recombines TRBV10-2 with TRBJ2-2; no clear D. CDR1 is WSHSY and CDR2 is SAAADI in the germline V gene. Trimming took off 6 bases at V and 6 bases at J, with 8 bases between the two ends. CDR3 size: 12 residues. CDR3 amino acids: CASRPTPGELFF. CDR3 DNA sequence: TGCGCCAGCAGACCGACACCCGGGGAGCTGTTTTTT.

In this sample, this clonotype turned up many times. This chain connects TRBV30 to TRBJ2-5; the D gene is possibly TRBD2 (6 bases). CDR3 length equals 13 residues. With 4 bases removed from V and 3 bases from J, the gap between germline ends came to 12 bases. Germline-derived CDR1 and CDR2 are GTSNPN and SVGIG (reference sequence). CDR3 in DNA: TGTGCCTGGACTCGGGACTTCGAAGAGACCCAGTACTTC. Residues: CAWTRDFEETQYF.

This clonotype was detected many times. The chain recombines TRBV10-3 with TRBJ2-3; the D is unclear. This CDR3 has 14 residues. CDR1 and CDR2 from the germline V gene are ENHRY and SYGVKD. The V end lost 2 bases, the J end lost 4 bases, and 10 bases lay between the germline ends. The CDR3 is CAISENSRPDTQYF. The CDR3 coding sequence is TGTGCCATCAGTGAGAATAGTCGTCCAGATACGCAGTATTTT.

Worth noting for this clonotype: A read error may be the cause here, since a much bigger clone is one base away. The chain carries TRBV4-2 and TRBJ2-7, with D possibly being TRBD2 (7 bases). V dropped 4 bases and J dropped 2 bases, with 21 bases sitting between them. The length of the CDR3 is 17 residues. The germline gives CDR1 LGHNA, CDR2 YNFKEQ. CDR3 sequence reads: CASSRERGGHGAYEQYF. The CDR3 nucleotides are TGTGCCAGCAGCCGAGAAAGGGGGGGACATGGGGCCTACGAGCAGTACTTC.

This clonotype was counted at least ten times. CDR3 region: CSALKGRVEQFF. The CDR3 region has the DNA TGCAGTGCGCTGAAGGGGCGCGTTGAGCAGTTCTTC. The V and J genes are TRBV20-1 and TRBJ2-1, with D perhaps matching TRBD1 (5 bases). The CDR3 has 12 residues. Germline lookup yields CDR1 DFQATT and CDR2 SNEGSKA (reference sequence). V was trimmed by 6 bases and J by 9 bases, leaving 15 bases between them.

The chain has TRBV10-3 and TRBJ2-7; the D is unclear. This CDR3 has 12 amino acids. V lost 3 bases to trimming and J lost 9 bases, with 12 bases between them. Germline CDR1 ENHRY, CDR2 SYGVKD. CDR3 DNA: TGTGCCATCAGTGATAGTTCCGGACGGCAGTACTTC. It codes for CAISDSSGRQYF.

This clonotype was seen repeatedly, ten times or more. V is TRBV20-1 and J is TRBJ2-1; D uncertain. The V end lost 2 bases, the J end lost 0 bases, and 11 bases lay between the germline ends. Germline V gene sequence: CDR1 DFQATT, CDR2 SNEGSKA (reference sequence). This CDR3 has 15 residues. CDR3 residues: CSARPLSYSYNEQFF. The CDR3 coding sequence is TGCAGTGCTAGACCCCTGTCCTACTCCTACAATGAGCAGTTCTTC.

The table lists this clonotype with many counts. The J gene is TRBJ2-7, the V gene TRBV4-1; weak D call: TRBD2 (5 bases). V was trimmed by 1 base and J by 1 base, leaving 11 bases between them. Germline V gene lookup returns CDR1 MGHRA and CDR2 YSYEKL. There are 15 residues in the CDR3. CDR3 in DNA: TGCGCCAGCAGCCAAGTCGAGGGTACATCCTACGAGCAGTACTTC. Translating gives CASSQVEGTSYEQYF.

This clonotype came up many times. This chain links TRBV11-2 with TRBJ2-7; TRBD2 agrees at 9 bases. In germline, CDR1 is SGHAT, CDR2 FQNNGV. Losses at the gene ends were 6 bases for V and 0 bases for J; bases not matched to a gene: 18. This CDR3 contains 19 residues. Here the CDR3 reads CASSGLPGLARTFSYEQYF. CDR3 nucleotides: TGTGCCAGCAGTGGATTACCGGGACTAGCCCGGACCTTCTCCTACGAGCAGTACTTC.

This clonotype was found a few times. The rearrangement joins TRBV7-1 to TRBJ2-1, with TRBD2 identical over 8 bases. TRBV7-1 is recorded as an ORF, its role being uncertain. This CDR3 is built from 15 residues. V shed 5 bases, J shed 6 bases, and the junction held 9 bases outside the gene matches. As DNA, the CDR3 is TGTGCCAGCAGCGCCAGTCGGCTAGCGGGCAATGAGCAGTTCTTC. Translation gives CASSASRLAGNEQFF.

This clonotype was detected a few times. The V call is TRBV7-3, the J call TRBJ2-5; the match to TRBD2 covers 9 bases. The trim removed 5 bases at V and 2 bases at J, leaving 6 bases unmatched. CDR3 length: 15 amino acids. Germline V gives CDR1 SGHTA, CDR2 FQGTGA. CDR3 in amino acids: CASSLRGGAQETQYF. The DNA for the CDR3 is TGTGCCAGCAGCCTCCGCGGGGGGGCACAAGAGACCCAGTACTTC.

This clonotype was observed many times. CDR3 in amino acids: CSARQRGNEQFF. DNA for the CDR3: TGCAGTGCTAGGCAACGGGGCAATGAGCAGTTCTTC. The chain combines TRBV20-1 with TRBJ2-1; maybe TRBD2 (5 bases). The germline V gene has CDR1 DFQATT and CDR2 SNEGSKA (reference sequence). V lost 3 bases, J lost 6 bases, and 9 bases lay in between. CDR3 length equals 12 residues.

This clonotype was seen ten or more times. This rearrangement joins TRBV12-3 or TRBV12-4 to TRBJ2-3, with a tentative D call TRBD2 (5 bases). Between the trimmed V and J ends, which lost 2 bases and 1 base, there was a span of 25 bases. There are 20 residues in the CDR3. The CDR3 here is CASSLRANIAIRARTDTQYF. The CDR3, as DNA: TGTGCCAGCAGTTTAAGGGCGAACATAGCGATCCGCGCGCGCACAGATACGCAGTATTTT.

The chain carries TRBV11-2 and TRBJ2-6, with D perhaps TRBD1 (6 bases). This CDR3 has 12 amino acids. Trimming shortened V by 4 bases and J by 13 bases, and 11 bases separated the two germline ends. Germline CDR1 reads SGHAT; CDR2 reads FQNNGV. Here the CDR3 DNA reads TGTGCCAGCAGCTCACAGGGTCGGGTCCTGACTTTC. Translation: CASSSQGRVLTF.

This clonotype was recorded many times. The chain links TRBV19 to TRBJ1-1; tentative D call: TRBD1 (5 bases). Germline V gene sequence: CDR1 LNHDA, CDR2 SQIVND (reference sequence). Deletions cut 6 bases from V and 1 base from J, with 12 bases between. This CDR3 is 14 amino acids long. CDR3 in DNA: TGTGCCAGTAGCCAATTTGGACAGAACACTGAAGCTTTCTTT. It encodes CASSQFGQNTEAFF.

There are many counts of this clonotype. The rearrangement uses TRBV12-3 or TRBV12-4 and TRBJ1-2; TRBD1 matches 10 bases. The CDR3 covers 13 residues. Unmatched junction bases numbered 5, after V lost 5 bases and J lost 8 bases. Here the CDR3 DNA reads TGTGCCAGCAGTGTGGACAGGGGGGACGGCTACACCTTC. Protein product: CASSVDRGDGYTF.

This clonotype was found many times. The chain links TRBV29-1 to TRBJ2-1, with TRBD2 matching 15 bases. The CDR3 consists of 17 residues. V lost 4 bases and J lost 0; bases outside the gene matches: 4. CDR1 is SQVTM, CDR2 ANQGSEA, per germline. CDR3 sequence reads: CSVGRTSGRASYNEQFF. The CDR3 nucleotides read TGCAGCGTTGGAAGGACTAGCGGGAGGGCCTCCTACAATGAGCAGTTCTTC.

This clonotype occurred many times. The chain combines TRBV6-5 with TRBJ2-1, with 10 bases matching TRBD2. CDR3 length: 16 amino acids. J gave up 6 bases and V 2 bases, and 7 bases lay outside the gene matches. In germline, CDR1 is MNHEY, CDR2 SVGAGI. DNA of the CDR3: TGTGCCAGCAGTTACAGCGGGAGGGGCCAGGGCAATGAGCAGTTCTTC. It yields the protein CASSYSGRGQGNEQFF.

This clonotype appeared many times. The rearrangement links TRBV7-8 to TRBJ1-5; D ambiguous. The CDR3 contains 14 residues. CDR1 is SGHVS and CDR2 is FQNEAQ in the germline V gene. V was pared by 1 base and J by 3 bases, with 7 bases between. The CDR3 nucleotides are TGTGCCAGCAGCTTAGTTGGACCCAATCAGCCCCAGCATTTT. It encodes CASSLVGPNQPQHF.

This clonotype was observed at least ten times. The chain carries TRBV27 and TRBJ2-5; no clear D. The CDR3 length is 13 residues. CDR1 MNHEY and CDR2 SMNVEV come from the germline V gene (reference sequence). V was pared by 3 bases and J by 3 bases, with 8 bases between. CDR3 amino acids: CASSFEPEETQYF. The CDR3 DNA reads as TGTGCCAGCAGTTTTGAGCCTGAAGAGACCCAGTACTTC.

This clonotype was recorded at least ten times. The CDR3 here is CASSLAPRTEETQYF. CDR3 bases: TGTGCCAGCAGCTTAGCGCCTCGGACAGAAGAGACCCAGTACTTC. The V call is TRBV7-6, the J call TRBJ2-5, with D possibly matching TRBD1 (6 bases). V lost 0 bases, J lost 3 bases, and 11 bases lay in between. Germline CDR1 SGHVS, CDR2 FNYEAQ. This CDR3 has 15 residues.

This clonotype was seen repeatedly, ten times or more. This sequence joins TRBV5-1 and TRBJ2-1; D is perhaps TRBD1 (6 bases). The CDR3 totals 14 residues. Germline V gene data show CDR1 as SGHRS and CDR2 as YFSETQ. Trimming stripped 7 bases from V and 8 bases from J, with 19 bases between. This chain's CDR3 is CASGVSGAFDEQFF. The CDR3 DNA sequence: TGCGCCAGCGGGGTCTCAGGGGCATTCGATGAGCAGTTCTTC.

This clonotype is medium-sized within its sample. The chain employs TRBV29-1 and TRBJ1-5, with D possibly TRBD1 on 6 matching bases. The CDR3 totals 13 residues. Trimming took off 4 bases at V and 3 bases at J, with 10 bases between the two ends. CDR1 is SQVTM, CDR2 ANQGSEA, per germline. The CDR3 here is CSVGMGANQPQHF. The CDR3, as DNA: TGCAGCGTTGGAATGGGGGCCAATCAGCCCCAGCATTTT.

This clonotype was recorded a few times. The chain has TRBV20-1 and TRBJ1-1, with D maybe TRBD1 (5 bases). CDR3 length: 14 residues. Per germline, CDR1 DFQATT and CDR2 SNEGSKA (reference sequence). The chain's CDR3 is CGRPSWGMRTEAFF. DNA for the CDR3: TGCGGGCGTCCGTCGTGGGGGATGAGGACTGAAGCTTTCTTT.

Ten or more counts support this clonotype. V is TRBV20-1 and J is TRBJ2-7; D gene unclear. There are 11 residues in the CDR3. Trimming stripped 6 bases from V and 2 bases from J, with 8 bases between. Looked up from germline, CDR1 is DFQATT and CDR2 is SNEGSKA (reference sequence). The CDR3 nucleotides read TGCAGTGCACGACTGACCTACGAGCAGTACTTC. As protein: CSARLTYEQYF.

This clonotype showed up many times. This chain uses TRBV30 with TRBJ1-3; possibly TRBD1 for D (6 bases). The CDR3 sequence is 16 residues long. V lost 4 bases, J lost 0 bases, and 16 bases lay in between. Germline CDR1 is GTSNPN and CDR2 is SVGIG (reference sequence). CDR3 in amino acids: CAWKSAGDLSGNTIYF. The CDR3 nucleotides are TGTGCCTGGAAGAGCGCAGGGGATCTCTCTGGAAACACCATATATTTT.

This clonotype was recorded at least ten times. The chain couples TRBV20-1 to TRBJ2-1, with D perhaps TRBD2 (6 bases). The CDR3 sequence is 13 residues long. Germline V lookup: CDR1 DFQATT, CDR2 SNEGSKA (reference sequence). Deletions cut 6 bases from V and 4 bases from J, with 13 bases between. CDR3 residues: CSAWDFGYNEQFF. In DNA form, the CDR3 reads TGCAGTGCGTGGGACTTTGGGTACAATGAGCAGTTCTTC.

The rearrangement joins TRBV1 to TRBJ1-6; the table gives TRBD1 as D, unverified against the DNA. TRBV1 is shown as a pseudogene. The CDR3 spans 16 residues. The CDR3 region has the DNA TGCACCAGCAGCCAATTCCGGGGCGTCGGGCGTTCACCCCTCCACTTT. Translating it yields CTSSQFRGVGRSPLHF.